This TCR beta chain was recovered during a study of siplizumab effects on memory and regulatory T cells. The CDR3 runs 13 residues. Per the germline V gene, CDR1 is KGHSH and CDR2 is LQKENI. Germline trimming cut 6 bases from V and 4 bases from J; bases unmatched to any gene: 4. TCRdb's table, derived via immunoSEQ multiplex PCR, lists solely in-frame clones and lacks some. The profile covers roughly 120,000 clones, with roughly 94% appearing a single time and about 0.78% taken by the ten largest. Study findings and constraints: Confirmation was lacking for the suppressive function of proliferating Tregs derived from siplizumab cultures.

About this clone: Its antigen is still unknown.

V usage is TRBV18 and J usage is TRBJ2-3; 7 nucleotides line up with TRBD1. The sequencing sample was made of Tregs sorted from blood. This sequence originates from a human donor in good health. CDR3 DNA: TGTGCCAGCTCTCCCGGGACAGCAGATACGCAGTATTTT. This encodes CASSPGTADTQYF.